This T cell receptor (beta chain) was identified in a study of blood T cell repertoires in COVID-19. Clones were read by immunoSEQ multiplex PCR, and TCRdb kept only the in-frame ones, dropping some. The sample holds 210,000 or so clones, about 90% seen once. Germline V gives CDR1 LNHNV, CDR2 YYDKDF (reference sequence). The CDR3 runs 14 residues. With 0 bases clipped from V and 6 bases from J, the junction kept 1 base outside the gene matches. Sequenced material: PBMCs or T cells enriched from blood (not recorded which). This receptor was taken from a man in his thirties or forties who had recovered from COVID-19. The V and J genes are TRBV15 and TRBJ2-1, with 8 bases identical to TRBD2. CDR3 nucleotide sequence: TGTGCCACCAGCAGAGATCTAGCGGGCAATGAGCAGTTCTTC. It yields the protein CATSRDLAGNEQFF.